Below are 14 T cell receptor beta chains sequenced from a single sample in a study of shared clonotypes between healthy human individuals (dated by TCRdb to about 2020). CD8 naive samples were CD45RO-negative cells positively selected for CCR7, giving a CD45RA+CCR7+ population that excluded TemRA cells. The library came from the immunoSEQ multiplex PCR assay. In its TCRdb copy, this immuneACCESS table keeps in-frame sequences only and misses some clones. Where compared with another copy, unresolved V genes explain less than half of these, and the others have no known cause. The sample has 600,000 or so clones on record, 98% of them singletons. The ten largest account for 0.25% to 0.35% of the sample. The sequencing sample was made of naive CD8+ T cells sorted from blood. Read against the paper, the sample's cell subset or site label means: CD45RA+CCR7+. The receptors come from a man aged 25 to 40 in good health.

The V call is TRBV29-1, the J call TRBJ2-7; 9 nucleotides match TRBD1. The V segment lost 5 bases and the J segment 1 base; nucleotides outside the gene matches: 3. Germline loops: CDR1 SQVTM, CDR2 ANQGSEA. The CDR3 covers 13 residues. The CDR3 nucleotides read TGCAGCGTTCGGACAGGGGAATCCTACGAGCAGTACTTC. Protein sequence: CSVRTGESYEQYF.

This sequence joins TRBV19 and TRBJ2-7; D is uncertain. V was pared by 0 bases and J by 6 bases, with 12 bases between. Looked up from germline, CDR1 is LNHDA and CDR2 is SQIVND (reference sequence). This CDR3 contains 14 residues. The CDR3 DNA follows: TGTGCCAGTAGTATAGACCCGGGTTTCGGCGAGCAGTACTTC. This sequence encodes CASSIDPGFGEQYF.

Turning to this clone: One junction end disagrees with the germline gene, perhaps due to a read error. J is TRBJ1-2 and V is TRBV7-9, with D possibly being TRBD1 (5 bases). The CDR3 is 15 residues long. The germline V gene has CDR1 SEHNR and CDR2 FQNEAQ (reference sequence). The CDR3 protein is CVSSPSTDSFYGYTF. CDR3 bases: TGTGTCAGCAGCCCATCAACTGACAGCTTCTATGGCTACACCTTC.

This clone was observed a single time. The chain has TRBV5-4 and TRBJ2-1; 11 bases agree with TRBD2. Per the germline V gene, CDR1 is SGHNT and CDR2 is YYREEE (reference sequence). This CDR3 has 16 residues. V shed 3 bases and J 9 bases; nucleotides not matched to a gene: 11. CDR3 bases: TGTGCCAGCAGCTATTTACTAGCGGGAGCTATAGGTGAGCAGTTCTTC. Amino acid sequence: CASSYLLAGAIGEQFF.

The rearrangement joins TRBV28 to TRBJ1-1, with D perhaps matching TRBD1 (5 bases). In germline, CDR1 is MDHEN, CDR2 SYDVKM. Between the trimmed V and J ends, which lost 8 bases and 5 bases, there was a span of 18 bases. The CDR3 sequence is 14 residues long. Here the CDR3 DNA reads TGTGCCAGCGGAATCTCGGGGGTAGGGACTGAAGCTTTCTTT. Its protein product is CASGISGVGTEAFF.

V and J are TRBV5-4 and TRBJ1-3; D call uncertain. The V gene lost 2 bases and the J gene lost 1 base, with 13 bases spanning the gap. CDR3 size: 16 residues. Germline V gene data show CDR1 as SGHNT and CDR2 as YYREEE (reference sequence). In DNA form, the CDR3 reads TGTGCCAGCAGCTTAACTGCCGGAGATTCTGGAAACACCATATATTTT. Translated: CASSLTAGDSGNTIYF.

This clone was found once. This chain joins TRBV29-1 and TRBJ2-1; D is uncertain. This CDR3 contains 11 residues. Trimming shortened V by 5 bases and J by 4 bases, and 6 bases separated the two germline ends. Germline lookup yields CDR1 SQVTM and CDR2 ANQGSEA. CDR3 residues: CSVRRYNEQFF. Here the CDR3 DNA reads TGCAGCGTTCGTAGGTACAATGAGCAGTTCTTC.

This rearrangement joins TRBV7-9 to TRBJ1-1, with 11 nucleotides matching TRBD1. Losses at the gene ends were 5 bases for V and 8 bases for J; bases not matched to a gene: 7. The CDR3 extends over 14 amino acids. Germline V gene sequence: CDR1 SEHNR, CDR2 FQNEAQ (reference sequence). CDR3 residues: CASSHTWDRGEAFF. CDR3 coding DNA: TGTGCCAGCAGCCACACCTGGGACAGGGGGGAAGCTTTCTTT.

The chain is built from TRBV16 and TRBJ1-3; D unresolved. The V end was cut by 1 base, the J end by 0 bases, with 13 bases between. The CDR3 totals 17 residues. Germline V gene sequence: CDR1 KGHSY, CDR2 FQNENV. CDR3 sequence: CASSQWGTSRSGNTIYF. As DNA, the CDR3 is TGTGCCAGCAGCCAATGGGGTACATCTCGCTCTGGAAACACCATATATTTT.

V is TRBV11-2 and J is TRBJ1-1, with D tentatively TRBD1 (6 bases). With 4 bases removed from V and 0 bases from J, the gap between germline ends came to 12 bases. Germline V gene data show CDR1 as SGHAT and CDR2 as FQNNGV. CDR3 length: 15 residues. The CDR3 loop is CASSSTGALNTEAFF. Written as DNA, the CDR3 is TGTGCCAGCAGCTCCACGGGGGCGCTGAACACTGAAGCTTTCTTT.

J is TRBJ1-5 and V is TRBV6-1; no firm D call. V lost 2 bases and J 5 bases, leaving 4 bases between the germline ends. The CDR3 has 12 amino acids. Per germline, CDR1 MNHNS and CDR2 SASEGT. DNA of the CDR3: TGTGCCAGCAGTGAACGTGATCAGCCCCAGCATTTT. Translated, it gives CASSERDQPQHF.

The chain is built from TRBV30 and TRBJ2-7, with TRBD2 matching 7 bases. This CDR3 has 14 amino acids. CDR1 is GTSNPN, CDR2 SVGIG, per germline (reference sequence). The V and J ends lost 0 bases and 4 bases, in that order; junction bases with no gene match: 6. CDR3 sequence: CAWSVPSGPYEQYF. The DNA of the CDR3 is TGTGCCTGGAGTGTACCTAGCGGACCTTACGAGCAGTACTTC.

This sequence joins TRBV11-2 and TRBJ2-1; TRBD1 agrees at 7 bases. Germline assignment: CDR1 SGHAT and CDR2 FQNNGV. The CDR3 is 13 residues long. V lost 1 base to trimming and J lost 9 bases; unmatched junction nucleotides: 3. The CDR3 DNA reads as TGTGCCAGCAGCTTAGGTACAGGGGTTGAGCAGTTCTTC. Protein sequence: CASSLGTGVEQFF.

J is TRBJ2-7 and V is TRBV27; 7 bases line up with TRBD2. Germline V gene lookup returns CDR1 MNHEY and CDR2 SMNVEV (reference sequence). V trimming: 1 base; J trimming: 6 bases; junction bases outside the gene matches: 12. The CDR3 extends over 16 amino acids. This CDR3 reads CASSLLGGRLVGEQYF. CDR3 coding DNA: TGTGCCAGCAGTTTATTGGGGGGGAGATTAGTGGGCGAGCAGTACTTC.